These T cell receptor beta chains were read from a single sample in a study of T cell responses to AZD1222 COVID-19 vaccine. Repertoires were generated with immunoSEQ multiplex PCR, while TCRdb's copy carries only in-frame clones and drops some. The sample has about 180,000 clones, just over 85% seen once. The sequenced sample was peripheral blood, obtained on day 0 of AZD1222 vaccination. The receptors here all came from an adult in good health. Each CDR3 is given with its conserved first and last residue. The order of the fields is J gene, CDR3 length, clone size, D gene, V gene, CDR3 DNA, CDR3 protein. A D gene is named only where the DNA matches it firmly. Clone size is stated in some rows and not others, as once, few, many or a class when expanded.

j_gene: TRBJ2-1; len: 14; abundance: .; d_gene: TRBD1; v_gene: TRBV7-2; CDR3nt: TGTGCCAGCAGCCCAGGGGGCCGGTACGATGAGCAGTTCTTC; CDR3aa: CASSPGGRYDEQFF
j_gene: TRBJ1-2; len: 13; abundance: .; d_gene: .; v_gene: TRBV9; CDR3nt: TGTGCCAGCAGCCCCGGTCAGCAGGAAGGCTACACCTTC; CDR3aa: CASSPGQQEGYTF
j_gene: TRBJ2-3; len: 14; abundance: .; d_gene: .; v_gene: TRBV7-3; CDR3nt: TGTGCCAGCAGCGACCCCACGCGAACAGATACGCAGTATTTT; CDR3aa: CASSDPTRTDTQYF
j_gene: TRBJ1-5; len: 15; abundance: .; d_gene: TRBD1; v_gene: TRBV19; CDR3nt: TGTGCCAGTATGGCAGGGGGCTATAGCAATCAGCCCCAGCATTTT; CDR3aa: CASMAGGYSNQPQHF
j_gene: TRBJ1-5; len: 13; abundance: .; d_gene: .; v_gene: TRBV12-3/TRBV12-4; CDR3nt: TGTGCCAGCAGTTTATCATTAACTCAGCCCCAGCATTTT; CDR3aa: CASSLSLTQPQHF
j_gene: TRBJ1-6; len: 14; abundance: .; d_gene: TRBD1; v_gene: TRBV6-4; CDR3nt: TGTGCCAGCAGGGCGACAGGGTTGAATTCACCCCTCCACTTT; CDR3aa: CASRATGLNSPLHF
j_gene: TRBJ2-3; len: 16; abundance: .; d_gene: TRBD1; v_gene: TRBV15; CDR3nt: TGTGCCACCAGCAGCAGAGGGACAGGGGGAGGAGATACGCAGTATTTT; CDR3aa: CATSSRGTGGGDTQYF
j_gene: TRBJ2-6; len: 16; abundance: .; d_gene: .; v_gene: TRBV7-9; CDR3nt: TGTGCCAGCAGCTTAGCACAGGGTCCTGGGGCCAACGTCCTGACTTTC; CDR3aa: CASSLAQGPGANVLTF
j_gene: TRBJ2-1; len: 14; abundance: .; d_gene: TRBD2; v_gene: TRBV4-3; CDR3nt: TGCGCCAGCGCCCTGGGGCGGGGGGAGAGTGAGCAGTTCTTC; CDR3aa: CASALGRGESEQFF
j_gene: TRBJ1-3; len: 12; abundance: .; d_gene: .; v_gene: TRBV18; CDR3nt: TGTGCCAGCTCACCAGGGGGAAACACCATATATTTT; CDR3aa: CASSPGGNTIYF
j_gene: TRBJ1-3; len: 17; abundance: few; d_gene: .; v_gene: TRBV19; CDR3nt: TGTGCCAGTAGTATTTGGCAGGACACTTTCTCTGGAAACACCATATATTTT; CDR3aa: CASSIWQDTFSGNTIYF
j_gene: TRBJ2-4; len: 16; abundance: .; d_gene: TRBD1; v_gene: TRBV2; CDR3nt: TGTGCCAGCACGGGGCAGGGGGTGAGAACCAAAAACATTCAGTACTTC; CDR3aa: CASTGQGVRTKNIQYF
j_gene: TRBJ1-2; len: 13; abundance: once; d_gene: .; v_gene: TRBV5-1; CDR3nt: TGCGCCAGCAGCTTGGGACAGGTGGATGGCTACACCTTC; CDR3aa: CASSLGQVDGYTF
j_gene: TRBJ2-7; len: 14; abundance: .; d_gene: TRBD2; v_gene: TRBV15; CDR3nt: TGTGCCACCAACCATGGGGGGGGGAGCCACGAGCAGTACTTC; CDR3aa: CATNHGGGSHEQYF
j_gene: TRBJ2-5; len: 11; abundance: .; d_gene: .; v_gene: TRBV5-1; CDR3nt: TGCGCCAGCAGCCCGAGGGGGACCCAGTACTTC; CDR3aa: CASSPRGTQYF
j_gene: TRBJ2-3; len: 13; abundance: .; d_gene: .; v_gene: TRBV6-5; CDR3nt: TGTGCCAGCAGTTACAGGGGAACAGATACGCAGTATTTT; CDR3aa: CASSYRGTDTQYF
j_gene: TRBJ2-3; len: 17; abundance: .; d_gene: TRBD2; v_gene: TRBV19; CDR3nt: TGTGCCAGTAGTATTTCTAGCGGGGGGGCCGCGACAGATACGCAGTATTTT; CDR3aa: CASSISSGGAATDTQYF
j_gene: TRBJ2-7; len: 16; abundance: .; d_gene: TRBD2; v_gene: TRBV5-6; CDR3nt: TGTGCCAGCAGCTCAGGGTGGGCTAGCGGGGGGAACGAGCAGTACTTC; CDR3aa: CASSSGWASGGNEQYF
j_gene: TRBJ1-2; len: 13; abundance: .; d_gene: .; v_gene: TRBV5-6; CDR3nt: TGTGCCAGCAGCTTGGCGGGGGTGCATGGCTACACCTTC; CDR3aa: CASSLAGVHGYTF
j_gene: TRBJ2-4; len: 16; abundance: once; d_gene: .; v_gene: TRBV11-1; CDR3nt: TGTGCCAGCAGCTTAAAGGCGGGTGGGCCAGGTTCCATTCAGTACTTC; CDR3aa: CASSLKAGGPGSIQYF
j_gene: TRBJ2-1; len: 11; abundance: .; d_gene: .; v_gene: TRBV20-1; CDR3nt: TGCAGTGCTACGCCACAGAGTGAGCAGTTCTTC; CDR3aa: CSATPQSEQFF
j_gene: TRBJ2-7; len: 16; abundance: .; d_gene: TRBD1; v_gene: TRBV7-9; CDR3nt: TGTGCCAGCAGCTTAGCCGGGACAGGGTCCTCCTACGAGCAGTACTTC; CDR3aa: CASSLAGTGSSYEQYF
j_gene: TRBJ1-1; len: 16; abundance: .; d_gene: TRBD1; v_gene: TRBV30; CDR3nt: TGTGCCTGGAGTCCCGTACGCGCAGGGGGCGGCACTGAAGCTTTCTTT; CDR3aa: CAWSPVRAGGGTEAFF
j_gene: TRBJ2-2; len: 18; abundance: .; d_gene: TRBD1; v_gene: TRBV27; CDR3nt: TGTGCCAGCAGTACGGGGACAGGGGGCCGTCATAACACCGGGGAGCTGTTTTTT; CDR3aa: CASSTGTGGRHNTGELFF
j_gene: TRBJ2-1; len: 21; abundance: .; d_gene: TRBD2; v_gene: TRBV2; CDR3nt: TGTGCCAGCAGTGAAGCCGGAGGGCTAGCGGGTAGCAAAGGGTCCTACAATGAGCAGTTCTTC; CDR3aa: CASSEAGGLAGSKGSYNEQFF
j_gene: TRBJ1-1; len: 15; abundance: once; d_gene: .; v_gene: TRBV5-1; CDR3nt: TGCGCCAGCAGCTTGGTGGGGGGTAGTAACACTGAAGCTTTCTTT; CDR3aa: CASSLVGGSNTEAFF
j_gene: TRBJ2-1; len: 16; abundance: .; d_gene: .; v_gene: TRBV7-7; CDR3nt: TGTGCTAGCAGCTTATGTCCTCCCAAAGAATACAATGAGCAGTTCTTC; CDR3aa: CASSLCPPKEYNEQFF
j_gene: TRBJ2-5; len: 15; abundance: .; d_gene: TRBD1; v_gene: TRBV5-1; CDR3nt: TGCGCCAGCAGCGGGACAGGGGATTTCCAAGAGACCCAGTACTTC; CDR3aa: CASSGTGDFQETQYF
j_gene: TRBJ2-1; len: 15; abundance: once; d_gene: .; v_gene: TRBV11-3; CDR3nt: TGTGCCAGCAGCCCCTCCGATGGGGGGTACAATGAGCAGTTCTTC; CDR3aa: CASSPSDGGYNEQFF
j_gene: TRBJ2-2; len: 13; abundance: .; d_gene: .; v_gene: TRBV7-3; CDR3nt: TGTGCCAGCAGCATACTAGTGACCGGGGAGCTGTTTTTT; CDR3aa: CASSILVTGELFF
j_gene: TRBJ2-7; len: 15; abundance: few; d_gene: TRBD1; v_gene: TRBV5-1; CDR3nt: TGCGCCAGCAGCTGGGGCGGGACAGGGGTTTACGAGCAGTACTTC; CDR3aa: CASSWGGTGVYEQYF
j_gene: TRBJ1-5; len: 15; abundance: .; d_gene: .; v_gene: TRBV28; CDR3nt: TGTGCCAGCAGTTTAGTAACGTTTAGCAATCAGCCCCAGCATTTT; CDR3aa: CASSLVTFSNQPQHF
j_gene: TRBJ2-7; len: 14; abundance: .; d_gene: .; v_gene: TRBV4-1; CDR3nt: TGCGCCAGCAGCCAAGATGTGGTTCTCTACGAGCAGTACTTC; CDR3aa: CASSQDVVLYEQYF
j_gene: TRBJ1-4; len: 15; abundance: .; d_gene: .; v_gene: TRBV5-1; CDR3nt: TGCGCCAGCAGGTTGGTACCGACACAAGGAGAAAAACTGTTTTTT; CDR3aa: CASRLVPTQGEKLFF
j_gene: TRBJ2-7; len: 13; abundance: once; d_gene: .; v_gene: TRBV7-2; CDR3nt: TGTGCCAGCAGCCTAAAAGATCTCCACGAGCAGTACTTC; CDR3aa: CASSLKDLHEQYF
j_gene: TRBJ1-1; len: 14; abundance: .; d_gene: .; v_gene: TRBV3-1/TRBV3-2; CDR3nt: TGTGCCAGCAGCCGGCAGGGCCGGAACACTGAAGCTTTCTTT; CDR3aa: CASSRQGRNTEAFF
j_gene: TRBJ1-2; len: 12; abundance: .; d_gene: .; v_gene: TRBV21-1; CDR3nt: TGTGCCAGTAAAAGGTGGGGGTATGGCTACACCTTC; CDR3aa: CASKRWGYGYTF
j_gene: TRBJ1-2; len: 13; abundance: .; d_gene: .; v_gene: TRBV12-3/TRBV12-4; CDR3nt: TGTGCCAGCAGTTTCGGAGGGGCTGGTGGCTACACCTTC; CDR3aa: CASSFGGAGGYTF
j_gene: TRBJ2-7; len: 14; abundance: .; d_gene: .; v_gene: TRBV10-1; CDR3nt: TGCGCCAGCAGCCCACAGGGAAGCTCCTACGAGCAGTACTTC; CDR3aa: CASSPQGSSYEQYF
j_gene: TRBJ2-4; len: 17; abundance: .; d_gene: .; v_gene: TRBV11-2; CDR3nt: TGTGCCAGCAGCTTAGGTCTGATGGGGGGCGGGGAAAACATTCAGTACTTC; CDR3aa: CASSLGLMGGGENIQYF
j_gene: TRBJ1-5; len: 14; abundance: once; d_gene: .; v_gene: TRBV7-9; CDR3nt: TGTGCCAGCAGCCCTGACAGGTGGAATCAGCCCCAGCATTTT; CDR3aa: CASSPDRWNQPQHF
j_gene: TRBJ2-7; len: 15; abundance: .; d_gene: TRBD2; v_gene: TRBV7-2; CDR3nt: TGTGCCAGCAGCTTAACCAGCGGGGGTTCCTACGAGCAGTACTTC; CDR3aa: CASSLTSGGSYEQYF
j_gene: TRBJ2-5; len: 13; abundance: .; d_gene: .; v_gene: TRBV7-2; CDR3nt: TGTGCCAGCAGCTTAGGTCTAGCAAAGACCCAGTACTTC; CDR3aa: CASSLGLAKTQYF
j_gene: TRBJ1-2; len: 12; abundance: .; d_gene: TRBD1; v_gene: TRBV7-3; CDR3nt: TGTGCCAGCGGGACAGGGGAGGGTGGCTACACCTTC; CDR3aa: CASGTGEGGYTF
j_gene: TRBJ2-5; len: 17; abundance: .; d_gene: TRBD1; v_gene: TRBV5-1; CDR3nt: TGCGCCAGCAGCACCTCGACAGGGGGCTCGCTTCAAGAGACCCAGTACTTC; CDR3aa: CASSTSTGGSLQETQYF
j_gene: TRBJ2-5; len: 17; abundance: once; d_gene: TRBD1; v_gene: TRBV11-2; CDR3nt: TGTGCCAGCAGCGCACTCCGGACAGGGGCCCGACAAGAGACCCAGTACTTC; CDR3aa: CASSALRTGARQETQYF
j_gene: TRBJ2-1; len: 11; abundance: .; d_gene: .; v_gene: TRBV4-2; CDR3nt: TGTGCCAGCACTAGTCAGAATGAGCAGTTCTTC; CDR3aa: CASTSQNEQFF
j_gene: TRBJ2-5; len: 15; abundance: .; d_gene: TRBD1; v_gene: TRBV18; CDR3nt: TGTGCCAGCTCGCGAGGACAGGGGCAGGTAGAGACCCAGTACTTC; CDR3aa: CASSRGQGQVETQYF
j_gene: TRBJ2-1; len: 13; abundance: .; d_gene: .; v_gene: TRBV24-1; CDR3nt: TGTGCCACCAGTGATTTCTTGGGCCTTGAGCAGTTCTTC; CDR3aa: CATSDFLGLEQFF
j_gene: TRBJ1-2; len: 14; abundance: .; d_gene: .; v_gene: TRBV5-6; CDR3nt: TGTGCCAGCAGCTTGGAGTCAAGGAACTATGGCTACACCTTC; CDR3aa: CASSLESRNYGYTF
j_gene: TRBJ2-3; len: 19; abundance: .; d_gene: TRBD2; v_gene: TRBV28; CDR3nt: TGTGCCAGCAGTTCCCGGATCCCAACTAGCGGGAAGATCACAGATACGCAGTATTTT; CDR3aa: CASSSRIPTSGKITDTQYF
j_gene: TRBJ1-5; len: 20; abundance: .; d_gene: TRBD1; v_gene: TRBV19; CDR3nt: TGTGCCAGTAGTATAGACCCGTCGACAGGGGGCAATCGGGGCAATCAGCCCCAGCATTTT; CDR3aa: CASSIDPSTGGNRGNQPQHF
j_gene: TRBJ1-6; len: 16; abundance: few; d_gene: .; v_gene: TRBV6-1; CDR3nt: TGTGCCAGCAGTGAAACCAGGGGAACTTATAATTCACCCCTCCACTTT; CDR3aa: CASSETRGTYNSPLHF